This section outlines one T cell receptor (beta chain) sequence together with its context. Patients picked for sequencing had shown CD8+CD57+ cell expansion detected by flow cytometry. There was no therapy given to any patient before the blood sampling took place. These data originate in a study of CD8+CD57+ T cells in acquired aplastic anemia. About the research overall: On average, sorted CD4+ and CD8+ cells gave approximately 3.5 ug of DNA.

For CDR3 and TCR beta VDJ profiling, genomic DNA was the template used. MiXCR, run by TCRdb on the reads, gives a single entry per CDR3 protein. The repertoire includes roughly 200,000 distinct CDR3 sequences, 55% to 65% of them detected once, and about two fifths sits in the top ten. Trimming removed 6 bases at V and 3 bases at J, with 12 bases between. CDR3 length: 13 residues. CDR1 is DFQATT, CDR2 SNEGSKA, per germline (reference sequence). This chain joins TRBV20-1 and TRBJ1-5; TRBD1 might be the D (5 bases). The receptor was derived from a human donor with aplastic anemia. Sequenced: sorted CD4+, CD8+, or CD8+CD57+ T cells (not recorded which) from PBMCs. The CDR3: CSALADINQPQHF. DNA of the CDR3: TGCAGTGCCCTCGCGGACATCAATCAGCCCCAGCATTTT.